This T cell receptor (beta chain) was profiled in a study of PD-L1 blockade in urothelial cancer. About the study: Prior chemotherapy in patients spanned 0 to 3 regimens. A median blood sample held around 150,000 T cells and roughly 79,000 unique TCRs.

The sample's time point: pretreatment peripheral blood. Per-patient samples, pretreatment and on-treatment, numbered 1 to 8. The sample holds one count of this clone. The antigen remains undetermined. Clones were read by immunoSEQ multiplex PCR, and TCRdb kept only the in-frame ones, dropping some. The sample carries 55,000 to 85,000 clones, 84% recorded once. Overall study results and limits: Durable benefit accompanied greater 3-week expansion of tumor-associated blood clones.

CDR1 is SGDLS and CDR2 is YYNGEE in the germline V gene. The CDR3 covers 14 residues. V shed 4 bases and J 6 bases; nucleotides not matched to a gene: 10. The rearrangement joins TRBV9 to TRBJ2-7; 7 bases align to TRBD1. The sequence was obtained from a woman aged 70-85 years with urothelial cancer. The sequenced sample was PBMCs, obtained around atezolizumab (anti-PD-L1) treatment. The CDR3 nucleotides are TGTGCCAGCAGCTCTTTAGGGACAGTCGGCGAGCAGTACTTC. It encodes CASSSLGTVGEQYF.